This record looks at one T cell receptor (beta chain) sequence and its context. This entry belongs to a study of blood T cell repertoires in COVID-19. Background on the study: Acute-phase and convalescent COVID-19 samples originated in the United States, Italy and Spain. Nucleic acid was either cDNA or gDNA, and it came from T cells, B-cell-depleted T cells, or PBMCs.

The CDR3 has 16 amino acids. Germline V gene data show CDR1 as LNHDA and CDR2 as SQIVND (reference sequence). With V trimmed by 4 bases and J by 2 bases, 5 bases remained unmatched. Methods used by the authors: Nucleated cell number was recorded as an estimate derived from reference gene primer amplification. Method: immunoSEQ multiplex PCR; TCRdb's copy keeps in-frame clones and lacks some. Clone size and the V and J calls come from that table; the DNA yielded D and trimming. The data hold under 300,000 clones, with around 81% observed a single time. This chain connects TRBV19 to TRBJ1-3; 10 positions agree with TRBD1. What was sequenced was peripheral blood. This clonotype originated in a woman aged 60-75 years with active or convalescent COVID-19. The CDR3 reads CASSTRQGAAGNTIYF. The CDR3 DNA is TGTGCCAGTAGTACAAGACAGGGGGCGGCTGGAAACACCATATATTTT.